This T cell receptor (beta chain) was profiled in a study of regulatory T cells in long-lasting Graves disease. The study's findings and limits: Persistent patients had a count of shared public clonotypes (about 2,500) that exceeded that of new patients (approximately 1,000).

The time point: newly diagnosed GD, antithyroid drugs for less than 3 months. With RNA extracted from PBMCs as input, the TCR library was made. V lost 5 bases to trimming and J lost 8 bases, with 15 bases between them. Germline-derived CDR1 and CDR2 are SGHAT and FQNNGV. This CDR3 region has 13 residues. As concerns this clonotype: Its antigen is currently unknown.

Both iRepertoire HTBI primers and Arm-PCR of CDR3 regions were used to build the TCR beta libraries. TCRdb re-called the multiplex PCR reads with MiXCR, one entry per CDR3 protein. The sample holds about 200,000 distinct CDR3 sequences, around 16% seen once. This clonotype originated in a female donor with Graves disease. The sequencing used peripheral blood mononuclear cells (PBMCs), collected at new diagnosis, from a patient treated with antithyroid drugs. The chain links TRBV11-2 to TRBJ1-2; D gene unclear. The CDR3: CASSAADTSGYTF. The CDR3 DNA follows: TGTGCCAGCAGCGCCGCTGACACGTCGGGCTACACCTTC.